Below are 5 T cell receptor beta chains sequenced from a single sample in a study of early T cells in non-severe SARS-CoV-2 infection. TCRdb re-called the 5' RACE reads with MiXCR, one entry per CDR3 protein. This table holds about 22,000 distinct CDR3 sequences, about 4% found once. Material for sequencing was whole blood. The source of these receptors is an adult who was a healthcare worker with PCR-confirmed SARS-CoV-2 infection or an uninfected control (not recorded which).

This clonotype was observed at least ten times. V usage is TRBV25-1 and J usage is TRBJ1-1; weak D call: TRBD1 (5 bases). V was cut by 4 bases and J by 6 bases, with 12 bases left in between. CDR1 is MGHDK and CDR2 is SYGVNS in the germline V gene. This CDR3 region has 13 residues. CDR3 sequence: CASSVDNRAEAFF. Written as DNA, the CDR3 is TGTGCCAGCAGTGTGGACAATCGGGCTGAAGCTTTCTTT. Full variable domain (rest looked up from reference TRBV25-1 and TRBJ1-1): EADIYQTPRYLVIGTGKKITLECSQTMGHDKMYWYQQDPGMELHLIHYSYGVNSTEKGDLSSESTVSRIRTEHFPLTLESARPSHTSQYLCASSVDNRAEAFFGQGTRLTVV.

This clonotype has only a few counts. The chain carries TRBV14 and TRBJ2-2; 7 nucleotides agree with TRBD2. Germline V CDR1 and CDR2: SGHDN, FVKESK. CDR3 size: 14 residues. Trimming cost V 1 base and J 6 bases; bases outside gene matches: 2. The CDR3 DNA reads TGTGCCAGCAGCCAAGCGGGGAGGGCCGGGGAGCTGTTTTTT. Translated, it gives CASSQAGRAGELFF.

A remark on this clonotype: Since a much larger clone is just one base distant, this may be a read error. The chain combines TRBV28 with TRBJ2-5; weak D call: TRBD2 (5 bases). In germline, CDR1 is MDHEN, CDR2 SYDVKM. The CDR3 is made up of 14 amino acids. CDR3 sequence (DNA): TGTGCTACACTTGGGCAGTCCGGAGGAGAGACCCAGAACTTC. It translates to CATLGQSGGETQNF. The variable domain in full, with the rest retrieved from reference TRBV28 and TRBJ2-5, is DVKVTQSSRYLVKRTGEKVFLECVQDMDHENMFWYRQDPGLGLRLIYFSYDVKMKEKGDIPEGYSVSREKKERFSLILESASTNQTSMYLCATLGQSGGETQNFGPGTRLLVL.

This clonotype has a count of ten or more. The chain has TRBV11-3 and TRBJ2-2, with TRBD1 as a possible D gene (6 bases). Trimming left V 4 bases short and J 1 base short, with 13 bases between. CDR3 length: 16 residues. Germline CDR1 SGHNT, CDR2 YENEEA. The DNA for the CDR3 is TGTGCCAGCAGCTCACGGACAGCCTTGAACACCGGGGAGCTGTTTTTT. It encodes CASSSRTALNTGELFF.

This clonotype was counted ten times or more. The chain has TRBV4-2 and TRBJ2-3; the D gene is possibly TRBD2 (7 bases). Germline V lookup: CDR1 LGHNA, CDR2 YNFKEQ. This CDR3 contains 15 residues. Trimming removed 4 bases from V and 4 bases from J, with 15 bases in between. The CDR3 DNA reads as TGTGCCAGCAGCCCAGGGGCGGGGGAGGCAGATACGCAGTATTTT. Encoded protein: CASSPGAGEADTQYF.